This TCR beta chain was identified during a study of T-cell memory formation after mild COVID-19 (dated by TCRdb to 2020 to 2023). Regarding the complete study: TCR sequence clusters from the two donors were largely donor specific. In two donors, T-cell clones that expanded and contracted after mild COVID-19 were tracked by sequencing TCRalpha and TCRbeta repertoires over time. The cohort comprised two young, previously healthy adult volunteers, one female and one male. Broader findings and caveats from the paper: Whether the second-wave clones peaking on day 37 were SARS-CoV-2 specific was not confirmed. Contracting CD4+ clones appeared mostly in the CM and EM memory subsets, whereas CD8+ clones were enriched in EMRA. Some responding clones were detected in pre-infection memory, suggesting pre-existing cross-reactive memory T cells joined the SARS-CoV-2 response. Only two mild cases were covered in the study, and larger cohorts including severe cases with pre-infection samples were considered necessary. Clones contracting from day 15 to 85 had balanced CD4/CD8 phenotypes, while a second wave expanding from day 15 to 37 was biased towards CD4+.

This clonotype has a handful of counts. Its antigen target is currently unknown. Base qualities are not at hand, and no much larger clone is one base apart. The sequencer listed for this sample is Illumina NovaSeq 6000. TCRalpha and TCRbeta cDNA libraries were constructed by 5'RACE with constant-segment primers, with sample barcodes and unique molecular identifiers being introduced. RNA was extracted from every sample with Trizol reagent. The libraries were amplified in two PCR steps, and the second step added a second sample barcode and Illumina TruSeq adapters. Sequencing of libraries was performed on an Illumina NovaSeq with 2 x 150 bp paired-end reads. Per the source publication's procedure: Reads were demultiplexed and collapsed into UMI-guided consensus sequences with migec v1.2.7. Using mixcr v2.1.11, the UMI consensuses were aligned to TRA and TRB V and J templates and assembled into clonotypes. Expanded or contracted clonotypes were those called significant by both edgeR and NoisET, with noise models trained on biological replicates. For edgeR calls, the cutoffs were a false discovery rate-adjusted p below 0.01 and a log2 fold-change threshold of 1. As an exploratory analysis of dynamics, max-normalized trajectories of the 1000 most abundant clonotypes were examined by PCA with hierarchical clustering. Separately sequenced CD4+ and CD8+ repertoires were used to assign the CD4 or CD8 phenotype of responding clones. TCRdb reprocessing: public reads trimmed at Q25 with fastp, clones called with MiXCR, in-frame beta chains kept. Rows with a matching CDR3 protein are joined into one entry that keeps the most common DNA and genes. None of the V and J calls come from the authors' own analysis; TCRdb made them. The sample table holds about 180,000 distinct CDR3 sequences, of which approximately 18% were seen once. The ten largest account for roughly 3.8% of the sample.

Trimming at the junction amounts to 4 bases on V and 0 bases on J, and the germline ends lie 7 bases apart. The CDR3 starts with the cysteine, ends with the valine, and has 13 residues. Only the CDR3 portion is preserved as DNA: 39 bases, with reading frame beginning at the first base. CDR1 and CDR2 were assigned from the germline V gene as MNHNS and SASEGT. PBMCs were isolated by Ficoll-Paque density gradient centrifugation. The TCR comes from a man between 18 and 35 years old who had mild COVID-19 (a few samples of this study predate the infection). The sample titles of this study are shuffled in the database, so cell type and time point are left out; the donor was told from shared clones. Here the chain combines TRBV6-1 and TRBJ2-7, with no D gene named confidently. The sequenced sample was PBMCs or a T cell subset sorted from them (not recorded which). The DNA reads as follows: TGTGCCAGCAGTGTTCAGGCCTCCTACGAGCAGTACGTC. Translated, it reads CASSVQASYEQYV.